A selection of T cell receptor beta chains follows, all from one sample in a study of shared clonotypes between healthy human individuals. The data were produced by immunoSEQ multiplex PCR, yet TCRdb's version contains in-frame clones alone and is incomplete. This table holds under 1,100,000 clones, approximately 80% found once. The sample consisted of memory CD4+ T cells from PBMCs. These receptors were taken from a man aged 18 to 29 in good health. Some clones in this sample may be carry-over from other donors' samples. The CDR3 runs from the conserved cysteine through the conserved F or W. Each record gives: V gene, clone size, CDR3 length, J gene, D gene, CDR3 DNA, CDR3 protein. The D gene is left open where the match is weak. Size values are once, few and many counts, or a class for expanded clones, and some rows have none.

TRBV4-1	.	11	TRBJ1-1	.	TGCGCCAGCAGCCGTTCCACTGAAGCTTTCTTT	CASSRSTEAFF
TRBV29-1	.	15	TRBJ2-1	TRBD2	TGCAGCGTTGTGAAGGCGGGAGGGGGCTACAATGAGCAGTTCTTC	CSVVKAGGGYNEQFF
TRBV5-1	once	17	TRBJ2-3	.	TGCGCCAGCAGCTTGACCGCGGGGGCAGAAGTAACAGATACGCAGTATTTT	CASSLTAGAEVTDTQYF
TRBV4-3	.	16	TRBJ1-4	.	TGCGCCAGCAGCCAAGGTCGGGTCGTCACTAATGAAAAACTGTTTTTT	CASSQGRVVTNEKLFF
TRBV10-3	.	14	TRBJ2-3	TRBD2	TGTGCCATCAGGGATAGCGGGATCGCAGATACGCAGTATTTT	CAIRDSGIADTQYF
TRBV6-6	.	15	TRBJ2-7	TRBD2	TGTGCCAGCAGTCCCGGGACTAGCGGGATGTACGAGCAGTACTTC	CASSPGTSGMYEQYF
TRBV27	few	12	TRBJ2-1	.	TGTGCCAGCAGTTCCTCACCCCTGGAGCAGTTCTTC	CASSSSPLEQFF
TRBV19	.	13	TRBJ2-7	.	TGTGCCAGTAGGATACCTCGCGGGGACGAGCAGTACTTC	CASRIPRGDEQYF
TRBV7-3	.	13	TRBJ1-1	TRBD1	TGTGCCAGCAGCCGCGACAGGGAGGGTGAAGCTTTCTTT	CASSRDREGEAFF
TRBV7-3	.	16	TRBJ2-7	TRBD2	TGTGCCAGCAGCACAACGGGCCCTAGCGGGAGCTACGAGCAGTACTTC	CASSTTGPSGSYEQYF
TRBV4-2	.	15	TRBJ2-7	TRBD2	TGTGCCAGCACCACGGGACTAGCGGGAAACTACGAGCAGTACTTC	CASTTGLAGNYEQYF
TRBV7-3	.	14	TRBJ2-3	.	TGTGCCAGCAGCTTGAATCCGGGCACAGATACGCAGTATTTT	CASSLNPGTDTQYF
TRBV18	.	17	TRBJ2-3	TRBD2	TGTGCCAGCTCACCCCCAACTAGCGATACTAGCACAGATACGCAGTATTTT	CASSPPTSDTSTDTQYF
TRBV12-5	.	13	TRBJ1-1	.	TGTGCTAGTGGTTTCCGGTTGGGCACTGAAGCTTTCTTT	CASGFRLGTEAFF
TRBV7-9	.	12	TRBJ1-1	.	TGTGCCAGCAGCTTAGATGGGCCTGAAGCTTTCTTT	CASSLDGPEAFF
TRBV28	.	14	TRBJ1-4	.	TGTGCCAGCACCTCAGGGCAGGATAATGAAAAACTGTTTTTT	CASTSGQDNEKLFF
TRBV10-1	once	14	TRBJ2-2	TRBD1	TGCGCCAGCAGGGGACAGCTGAACACCGGGGAGCTGTTTTTT	CASRGQLNTGELFF
TRBV10-3	.	16	TRBJ2-5	TRBD1	TGTGCCATCAGTGACGGGACAGGGAGGGTCCAAGAGACCCAGTACTTC	CAISDGTGRVQETQYF
TRBV7-9	.	12	TRBJ2-7	.	TGTGCCAGCAGCTTAGTCGTCCCCGAGCAGTACTTC	CASSLVVPEQYF
TRBV29-1	few	14	TRBJ1-2	.	TGCAGCGTGTGGAATCTCGGGGGGGGCTATGGCTACACCTTC	CSVWNLGGGYGYTF
TRBV29-1	.	13	TRBJ2-3	.	TGCAGCGTTGATGGGGCTAGCTTCGATACGCAGTATTTT	CSVDGASFDTQYF
TRBV7-2	.	15	TRBJ2-7	TRBD2	TGTGCCAGCAGCCAGAGCGGGGCAAGCTCCTACGAGCAGTACTTC	CASSQSGASSYEQYF
TRBV28	.	13	TRBJ2-7	TRBD2	TGTGCCACACAGCGGGAAATAAGCTACGAGCAGTACTTC	CATQREISYEQYF
TRBV27	.	18	TRBJ2-7	TRBD2	TGTGCCAGCAGTTTATCCTCCCCGGCTAGCGGGACGACCTACGAGCAGTACTTC	CASSLSSPASGTTYEQYF
TRBV21-1	.	18	TRBJ1-2	.	TGTGCCAGCAGCAAAGATCTCGGCAGGGGGCGGGCTAACTATGGCTACACCTTC	CASSKDLGRGRANYGYTF
TRBV28	.	16	TRBJ1-2	.	TGTGCCAGCAGTTTATTAAGGGGGGCCGCTTTCTATGGCTACACCTTC	CASSLLRGAAFYGYTF